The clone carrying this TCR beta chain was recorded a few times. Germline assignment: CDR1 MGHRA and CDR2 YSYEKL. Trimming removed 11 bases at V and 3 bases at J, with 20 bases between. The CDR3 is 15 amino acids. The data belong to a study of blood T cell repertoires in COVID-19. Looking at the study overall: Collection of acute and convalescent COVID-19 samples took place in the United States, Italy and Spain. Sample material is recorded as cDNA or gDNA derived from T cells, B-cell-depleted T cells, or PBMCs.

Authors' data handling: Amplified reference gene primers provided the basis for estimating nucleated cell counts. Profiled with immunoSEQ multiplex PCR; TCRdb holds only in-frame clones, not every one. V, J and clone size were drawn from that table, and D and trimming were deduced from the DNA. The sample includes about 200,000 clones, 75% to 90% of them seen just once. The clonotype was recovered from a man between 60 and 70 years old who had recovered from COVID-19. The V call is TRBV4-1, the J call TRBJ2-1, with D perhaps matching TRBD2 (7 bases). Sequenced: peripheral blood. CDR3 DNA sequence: TGCGCCGGTTCGGGGGCGGGAGAACACTACAATGAGCAGTTCTTC. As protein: CAGSGAGEHYNEQFF.